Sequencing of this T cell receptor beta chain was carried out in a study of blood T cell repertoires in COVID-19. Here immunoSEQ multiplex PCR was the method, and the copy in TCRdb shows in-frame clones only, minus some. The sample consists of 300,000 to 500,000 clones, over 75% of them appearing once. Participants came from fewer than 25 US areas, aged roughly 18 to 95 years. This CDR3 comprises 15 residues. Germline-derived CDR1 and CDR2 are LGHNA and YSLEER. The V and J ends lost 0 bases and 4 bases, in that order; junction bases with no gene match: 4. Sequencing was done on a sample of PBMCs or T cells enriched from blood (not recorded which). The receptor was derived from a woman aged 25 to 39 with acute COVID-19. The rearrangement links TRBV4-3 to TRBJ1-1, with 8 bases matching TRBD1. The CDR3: CASSQDLTGATEAFF. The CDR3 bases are TGCGCCAGCAGCCAAGATCTGACAGGGGCCACTGAAGCTTTCTTT.